A selection of T cell receptor beta chains follows, all from one sample in a study of shared clonotypes between healthy human individuals. Assay used: immunoSEQ multiplex PCR; TCRdb lists only in-frame clones, some missing. Among 2 million to 3 million clones listed, over 85% were seen once. Sequenced material: naive CD4+ T cells from PBMCs. The receptors were sampled from a man younger than 30 in good health. Some clones in this sample may be carry-over from other donors' samples. Both conserved end residues are part of each CDR3. The order of the fields is V gene, D gene, J gene, clone size, CDR3 DNA, CDR3 protein. A D gene is named only where the DNA matches it firmly. The listing skips clone size in some rows; elsewhere it reads once, few, many or a size class.

V gene: TRBV30
D gene: -
J gene: TRBJ2-2
clone size: -
CDR3 DNA: TGTGCCTGCGTCCGGGGGCCGGGCACCGGGGAGCTGTTTTTT
CDR3 protein: CACVRGPGTGELFF

V gene: TRBV29-1
D gene: -
J gene: TRBJ1-1
clone size: few
CDR3 DNA: TGCAGCGTTGTACACTTGAACACTGAAGCTTTCTTT
CDR3 protein: CSVVHLNTEAFF

V gene: TRBV5-6
D gene: -
J gene: TRBJ2-3
clone size: -
CDR3 DNA: TGTGCCAGCAGGGTTGGTGGTCCAAGCACAGATACGCAGTATTTT
CDR3 protein: CASRVGGPSTDTQYF

V gene: TRBV28
D gene: -
J gene: TRBJ2-7
clone size: -
CDR3 DNA: TGTGCCAGCAGTGGACCCGGGGAGACCTACGAGCAGTACTTC
CDR3 protein: CASSGPGETYEQYF

V gene: TRBV6-1
D gene: -
J gene: TRBJ2-3
clone size: -
CDR3 DNA: TGTGCCAGCAGCGGTCGACTATCCACAGATACGCAGTATTTT
CDR3 protein: CASSGRLSTDTQYF

V gene: TRBV5-1
D gene: TRBD2
J gene: TRBJ2-3
clone size: -
CDR3 DNA: TGCGCCAGCAGCTTGCTGCCCGCGGGAGTGAGATCAGATACGCAGTATTTT
CDR3 protein: CASSLLPAGVRSDTQYF

V gene: TRBV5-1
D gene: -
J gene: TRBJ2-5
clone size: -
CDR3 DNA: TGCGCCAGCAGCCTAACGGACTTACAAGAGACCCAGTACTTC
CDR3 protein: CASSLTDLQETQYF

V gene: TRBV7-8
D gene: -
J gene: TRBJ2-1
clone size: -
CDR3 DNA: TGTGCCAGCAGCCCTTTCCGGGACTTCACCTACAATGAGCAGTTCTTC
CDR3 protein: CASSPFRDFTYNEQFF

V gene: TRBV10-3
D gene: -
J gene: TRBJ1-2
clone size: once
CDR3 DNA: TGTGCCATCAGTGATCACACAGGGTCCTATGGCTACACCTTC
CDR3 protein: CAISDHTGSYGYTF

V gene: TRBV29-1
D gene: -
J gene: TRBJ1-4
clone size: -
CDR3 DNA: TGCAGCGTTTCAGGGGACTATAATGAAAAACTGTTTTTT
CDR3 protein: CSVSGDYNEKLFF

V gene: TRBV5-1
D gene: -
J gene: TRBJ2-3
clone size: -
CDR3 DNA: TGCGCCAGCAGCTTGGGGTCTAGCGGCACAGATACGCAGTATTTT
CDR3 protein: CASSLGSSGTDTQYF

V gene: TRBV27
D gene: -
J gene: TRBJ2-1
clone size: -
CDR3 DNA: TGTGCCAGCACATTCCGCCTTACTAGAGGGGATGAGCAGTTCTTC
CDR3 protein: CASTFRLTRGDEQFF

V gene: TRBV23-1
D gene: -
J gene: TRBJ1-1
clone size: -
CDR3 DNA: TGCGCCAGCACCCTAGAGGAGGGGCGCATGAACACTGAAGCTTTCTTT
CDR3 protein: CASTLEEGRMNTEAFF

V gene: TRBV5-6
D gene: -
J gene: TRBJ1-2
clone size: -
CDR3 DNA: TGTGCCAGCAGCTTGGCCGGGGCACCTACACACTTC
CDR3 protein: CASSLAGAPTHF

V gene: TRBV19
D gene: -
J gene: TRBJ2-7
clone size: -
CDR3 DNA: TGTGCCAGTAGTATCCACAAACAGGGAAAAGGATACGAGCAGTACTTC
CDR3 protein: CASSIHKQGKGYEQYF

V gene: TRBV7-2
D gene: -
J gene: TRBJ2-1
clone size: -
CDR3 DNA: TGTGCCAGCCGGCCGGCAGCCTACAATGAGCAGTTCTTC
CDR3 protein: CASRPAAYNEQFF

V gene: TRBV7-6
D gene: -
J gene: TRBJ1-2
clone size: -
CDR3 DNA: TGTGCCAGCAGCTTAGGGCAGGGCAACTATGGCTACACCTTC
CDR3 protein: CASSLGQGNYGYTF